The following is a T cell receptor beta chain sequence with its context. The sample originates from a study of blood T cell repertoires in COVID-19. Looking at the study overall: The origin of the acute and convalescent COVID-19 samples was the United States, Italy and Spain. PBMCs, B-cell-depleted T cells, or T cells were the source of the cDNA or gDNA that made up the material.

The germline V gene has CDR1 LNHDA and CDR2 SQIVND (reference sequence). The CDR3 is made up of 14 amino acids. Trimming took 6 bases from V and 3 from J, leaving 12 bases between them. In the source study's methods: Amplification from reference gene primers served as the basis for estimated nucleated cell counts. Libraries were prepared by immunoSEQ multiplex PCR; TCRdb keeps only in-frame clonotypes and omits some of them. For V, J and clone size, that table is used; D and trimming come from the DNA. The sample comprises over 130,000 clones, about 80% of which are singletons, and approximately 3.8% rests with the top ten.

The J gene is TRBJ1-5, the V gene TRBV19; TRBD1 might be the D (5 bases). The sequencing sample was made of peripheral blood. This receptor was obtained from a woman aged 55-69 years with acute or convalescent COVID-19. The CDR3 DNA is TGTGCCAGTAGAGGTCAGGGAATCAATCAGCCCCAGCATTTT. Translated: CASRGQGINQPQHF.